Below are 30 T cell receptor beta chains sequenced from a single sample in a study of blood T cells in healthy people across ages. A sample-barcoded 5' primer and a J-beta primer mix were used in a second PCR of roughly 7 to 12 cycles. TCRdb itself ran the 5' RACE reads through MiXCR, one entry per CDR3 protein. The data contain over 600,000 distinct CDR3 sequences, under 25% of them singletons. The sequenced material came from blood. Receptors were obtained from a man in his 70s in good health.

This clonotype turned up a few times. A junction end diverges from the germline sequence, so it may reflect a read error. The chain links TRBV10-2 to TRBJ2-1; possible D gene TRBD1, 6 bases. Judging by the DNA end, TRBJ2-7 fits better; the J call may be wrong. CDR1 and CDR2 (germline): WSHSY, SAAADI. The CDR3 consists of 14 residues. Here the CDR3 reads CASRGAYDSCEQYF. The CDR3 bases are TGCGCCAGCAGGGGGGCGTATGATTCCTGCGAGCAGTACTTC.

The chain employs TRBV7-2 and TRBJ2-1, with TRBD2 matching 11 bases. The CDR3 is 16 amino acids. The germline gives CDR1 SGHTA, CDR2 FQGNSA. The ends lost 4 bases at V and 4 bases at J; junction bases unmatched: 6. CDR3 sequence: CASSSKGLAAYNEQFF. CDR3 in DNA: TGTGCCAGCAGCTCTAAGGGACTAGCGGCTTACAATGAGCAGTTCTTC.

This clonotype was counted between two and nine times. This sequence joins TRBV12-3 or TRBV12-4 and TRBJ2-7; no reliable D call. V lost 1 base, J lost 0 bases, and 16 bases lay in between. The CDR3 is 17 amino acids. As DNA, the CDR3 is TGTGCCAGCAGTTTAGTGGAAGTCAGGCCTCGCTCCTACGAGCAGTACTTC. It codes for CASSLVEVRPRSYEQYF.

The chain uses TRBV20-1 and TRBJ2-7, with D unresolved. CDR1 is DFQATT, CDR2 SNEGSKA, per germline (reference sequence). The CDR3 consists of 12 residues. V dropped 6 bases and J dropped 3 bases, with 12 bases sitting between them. The CDR3 DNA is TGCAGTGCCCCCGGTGAGAGCTACGAGCAGTACTTC. Translating gives CSAPGESYEQYF.

This sequence joins TRBV6-2 or TRBV6-3 and TRBJ2-7; D unclear. Trimming removed 1 base at V and 1 base at J, with 8 bases between. The length of the CDR3 is 14 residues. In germline, CDR1 is MNHEY, CDR2 SVGEGT. CDR3 amino acids: CASSYFGDSYEQYF. The CDR3 coding sequence is TGTGCCAGCAGTTACTTTGGGGATTCCTACGAGCAGTACTTC.

The chain uses TRBV7-2 and TRBJ2-7, with no clear D. CDR1 is SGHTA, CDR2 FQGNSA, per germline. Trimming removed 4 bases from V and 3 bases from J, with 10 bases in between. The CDR3 runs 13 residues. This chain's CDR3 is CASSSSLYYEQYF. For the CDR3, the DNA is TGTGCCAGCAGCTCGAGTCTTTACTACGAGCAGTACTTC.

This clonotype was counted between two and nine times. The chain carries TRBV20-1 and TRBJ1-1; D not certain. Per germline, CDR1 DFQATT and CDR2 SNEGSKA (reference sequence). The CDR3 covers 12 residues. The V end was cut by 6 bases, the J end by 7 bases, with 15 bases between. The CDR3 sequence: CSATDKRDEAFF. CDR3 sequence (DNA): TGCAGTGCAACCGACAAAAGAGATGAAGCTTTCTTT.

The chain employs TRBV30 and TRBJ1-2; D perhaps matches TRBD1 (5 bases). Germline assignment: CDR1 GTSNPN and CDR2 SVGIG (reference sequence). The CDR3 is 13 amino acids. Trimming pared 3 bases from V and 2 bases from J, leaving 10 bases between. CDR3 in amino acids: CAWRDTKNYGYTF. Written as DNA, the CDR3 is TGTGCCTGGAGGGACACAAAAAACTATGGCTACACCTTC.

This clonotype showed up many times. The chain is built from TRBV12-3 or TRBV12-4 and TRBJ2-7, with a tentative D call TRBD1 (6 bases). The V gene lost 3 bases and the J gene lost 7 bases, with 13 bases spanning the gap. The CDR3 sequence is 13 residues long. CDR3 sequence (DNA): TGTGCCAGCAGTTTGATCTCGACAGGAGAGCAGTACTTC. Translation: CASSLISTGEQYF.

The CDR3 is CASSPGQGAEKLFF. The CDR3 DNA reads as TGTGCCAGCAGTCCGGGACAGGGGGCTGAAAAACTGTTTTTT. The chain couples TRBV12-3 or TRBV12-4 to TRBJ1-4, with 12 bases lining up with TRBD1. The CDR3 is made up of 14 amino acids. V shed 5 bases and J 7 bases; nucleotides not matched to a gene: 2.

The rearrangement joins TRBV19 to TRBJ2-4; 8 nucleotides agree with TRBD1. V dropped 3 bases and J dropped 0; count of bases not matched to a gene: 7. This CDR3 has 17 amino acids. The germline gives CDR1 LNHDA, CDR2 SQIVND (reference sequence). CDR3 sequence: CASSIQGASGAKNIQYF. CDR3 nucleotides: TGTGCCAGTAGTATCCAGGGGGCGAGTGGAGCCAAAAACATTCAGTACTTC.

This clonotype was counted at least ten times. V is TRBV29-1 and J is TRBJ2-5; TRBD1 is a possible D gene (5 bases). Per the germline V gene, CDR1 is SQVTM and CDR2 is ANQGSEA. The CDR3 spans 12 residues. V lost 6 bases to trimming and J lost 2 bases, with 10 bases between them. This CDR3 reads CSVLAGQETQYF. In DNA form, the CDR3 reads TGCAGCGTGCTGGCAGGGCAAGAGACCCAGTACTTC.

This clonotype was recorded a few times. J is TRBJ2-2 and V is TRBV7-8; TRBD1 is a possible D gene (6 bases). In germline, CDR1 is SGHVS, CDR2 FQNEAQ. The CDR3 totals 15 residues. With 1 base removed from V and 7 bases from J, the gap between germline ends came to 13 bases. CDR3 amino acids: CASSLETGRGGELFF. The CDR3 DNA reads TGTGCCAGCAGCTTAGAGACAGGCAGGGGCGGGGAGCTGTTTTTT. Together with reference TRBV7-8 and TRBJ2-2, the CDR3 gives the full variable domain: GAGVSQSPRYKVAKRGQDVALRCDPISGHVSLFWYQQALGQGPEFLTYFQNEAQLDKSGLPSDRFFAERPEGSVSTLKIQRTQQEDSAVYLCASSLETGRGGELFFGEGSRLTVL.

This chain uses TRBV10-3 with TRBJ2-7; D is uncertain. Trimming left V 6 bases short and J 4 bases short, with 16 bases between. Germline assignment: CDR1 ENHRY and CDR2 SYGVKD. This CDR3 comprises 14 residues. CDR3 bases: TGTGCCATCAGCTCGGCTTGGGGATCTTACGAGCAGTACTTC. Encoded protein: CAISSAWGSYEQYF.

The chain is built from TRBV7-6 and TRBJ2-3; D gene ambiguous. Trimming shortened V by 1 base and J by 4 bases, and 6 bases separated the two germline ends. The CDR3 is 13 residues long. Looked up from germline, CDR1 is SGHVS and CDR2 is FNYEAQ. The CDR3 protein is CASSLVVADTQYF. The CDR3 coding sequence is TGTGCCAGCAGCTTAGTGGTCGCAGATACGCAGTATTTT.

This clonotype is a singleton in its sample. The V gene is TRBV28, the J gene TRBJ2-5, with D perhaps TRBD1 (5 bases). The DNA end is more similar to TRBJ2-7, so the J call may be wrong. This CDR3 region has 14 residues. Per germline, CDR1 MDHEN and CDR2 SYDVKM. The CDR3, as DNA: TGTGCCAGCAGTTTCAGGGCTCGGTCCTACGAGCAGTACTTC. It is translated as CASSFRARSYEQYF.

This clonotype has a handful of counts. The chain joins TRBV3-1 to TRBJ1-1; TRBD1 might be the D (6 bases). The CDR3 loop spans 15 amino acids. V lost 3 bases and J 0 bases, leaving 11 bases between the germline ends. CDR1 LGHDT and CDR2 YNNKEL come from the germline V gene (reference sequence). The CDR3, as DNA: TGTGCCAGCAGCCAGCACGACAGGATGAACACTGAAGCTTTCTTT. Protein product: CASSQHDRMNTEAFF.

This clonotype was seen a handful of times. One end of the junction varies from germline; a read error may be responsible. V is TRBV18 and J is TRBJ2-5, with 8 nucleotides matching TRBD1. The J call could be wrong; TRBJ2-7 is a better fit for the DNA end. Germline V gene sequence: CDR1 KGHSH, CDR2 LQKENI. The length of the CDR3 is 13 residues. The CDR3 loop is CASSPQGGNEQYF. CDR3 coding DNA: TGTGCCAGCTCCCCACAGGGGGGCAACGAGCAGTACTTC.

J is TRBJ1-3 and V is TRBV18; D uncertain. V was shortened by 1 base and J by 1 base, with 14 bases between the two germline ends. Per the germline V gene, CDR1 is KGHSH and CDR2 is LQKENI. The length of the CDR3 is 17 residues. CDR3 region: CASSPLRTEGSGNTIYF. The CDR3 bases are TGTGCCAGCTCACCACTGCGAACGGAAGGGTCTGGAAACACCATATATTTT.

Only a few counts were recorded for this clonotype. The chain combines TRBV6-1 with TRBJ2-3; tentative D call: TRBD2 (5 bases). Trimming removed 2 bases at V and 4 bases at J, with 13 bases between. Germline loops: CDR1 MNHNS, CDR2 SASEGT. The CDR3 length is 15 residues. CDR3 nucleotide sequence: TGTGCCAGCAGTGAACCCCCGGGGTACTCAGATACGCAGTATTTT. It yields the protein CASSEPPGYSDTQYF.

CDR3 sequence (DNA): TGTGCCACCAGCAGAGTAGGGGCTAGCGGGAGTGGGAATGAGCAGTTCTTC. This encodes CATSRVGASGSGNEQFF. V gene TRBV15 combines with J gene TRBJ2-1; 10 bases are a match to TRBD2. V lost 1 base and J lost 7; bases outside the gene matches: 10. The germline gives CDR1 LNHNV, CDR2 YYDKDF (reference sequence). This CDR3 contains 17 residues. Full variable domain (remainder filled in from reference TRBV15 and TRBJ2-1): DAMVIQNPRYQVTQFGKPVTLSCSQTLNHNVMYWYQQKSSQAPKLLFHYYDKDFNNEADTPDNFQSRRPNTSFCFLDIRSPGLGDTAMYLCATSRVGASGSGNEQFFGPGTRLTVL.

The rearrangement joins TRBV7-2 to TRBJ1-1, with D possibly matching TRBD1 (6 bases). The length of the CDR3 is 15 residues. Germline CDR1 SGHTA, CDR2 FQGNSA. Trimming took 1 base from V and 3 from J, leaving 12 bases between them. CDR3 loop: CASSLVGKGDTEAFF. The CDR3 DNA reads TGTGCCAGCAGCTTAGTAGGAAAGGGGGACACTGAAGCTTTCTTT.

The V and J genes are TRBV7-9 and TRBJ2-7, with 8 bases lining up with TRBD2. Trimming at V came to 3 bases and at J to 9 bases, leaving 4 bases not matched to a gene. The CDR3 covers 12 residues. The germline V gene encodes CDR1 SEHNR and CDR2 FQNEAQ (reference sequence). CDR3 sequence reads: CASSFREGGQYF. The CDR3 bases are TGTGCCAGCAGCTTCCGGGAGGGCGGGCAGTACTTC.

The sample holds a few counts of this clonotype. The rearrangement uses TRBV3-1 and TRBJ1-2; 7 nucleotides match TRBD1. V lost 2 bases and J lost 4; bases outside the gene matches: 7. The CDR3 runs 15 residues. Germline V lookup: CDR1 LGHDT, CDR2 YNNKEL (reference sequence). Here the CDR3 DNA reads TGTGCCAGCAGCCAACCCGGGACAGACCTCTATGGCTACACCTTC. Translation: CASSQPGTDLYGYTF.

There are a few counts of this clonotype. The chain combines TRBV3-1 with TRBJ2-7; 9 bases fit TRBD1. The ends lost 1 base at V and 4 bases at J; junction bases unmatched: 5. Germline values: CDR1 LGHDT, CDR2 YNNKEL (reference sequence). The CDR3 consists of 15 residues. This CDR3 is CASSQGQGGFYEQYF. CDR3 sequence (DNA): TGTGCCAGCAGCCAAGGACAGGGGGGTTTTTACGAGCAGTACTTC.

The V and J genes are TRBV2 and TRBJ2-7, with D maybe TRBD2 (5 bases). This CDR3 has 14 amino acids. In germline, CDR1 is SNHLY, CDR2 FYNNEI. V shed 7 bases and J shed 1 base, with 14 bases lying between them. The CDR3 reads CASNSGGGSYEQYF. The CDR3 DNA reads as TGTGCCAGCAACTCCGGTGGAGGTTCCTACGAGCAGTACTTC.

The rearrangement uses TRBV15 and TRBJ2-3; 11 nucleotides match TRBD2. The germline gives CDR1 LNHNV, CDR2 YYDKDF (reference sequence). The CDR3 length is 16 residues. The junction had 3 bases not matched to a gene; V was cut back by 1 base and J by 3 bases. The CDR3 DNA reads TGTGCCACCAGCAGAGCACTAGCGGGAGCTACAGATACGCAGTATTTT. Protein sequence: CATSRALAGATDTQYF.

The table lists this clonotype with a few counts. The V and J genes are TRBV4-3 and TRBJ1-4; TRBD1 aligns across 8 bases. Germline V gene data show CDR1 as LGHNA and CDR2 as YSLEER. The CDR3 is made up of 16 amino acids. V trimming: 4 bases; J trimming: 5 bases; junction bases outside the gene matches: 9. CDR3: CASSPGDQGANEKLFF. CDR3 sequence (DNA): TGCGCCAGCAGCCCGGGCGACCAGGGGGCAAATGAAAAACTGTTTTTT.

V and J are TRBV7-9 and TRBJ2-7; TRBD2 matches 9 bases. CDR3 size: 15 residues. Germline V lookup: CDR1 SEHNR, CDR2 FQNEAQ (reference sequence). Trimming removed 5 bases from V and 1 base from J; junction bases left unmatched: 6. CDR3 sequence (DNA): TGTGCCAGCAGCCAAAGCGGGGGGCCATCCTACGAGCAGTACGTC. Amino acids: CASSQSGGPSYEQYV.

This clonotype appeared a few times. The chain has TRBV29-1 and TRBJ2-3, with D perhaps TRBD1 or TRBD2 (5 bases each). V shed 8 bases and J shed 4 bases, with 16 bases lying between them. This CDR3 comprises 13 residues. The V gene's germline CDR1 is SQVTM and CDR2 ANQGSEA. The CDR3 loop is CSSRDLRADTQYF. The CDR3 DNA reads as TGCAGCTCCAGGGACCTTCGGGCAGATACGCAGTATTTT.